The clone carrying this T cell receptor (beta chain) came up once. The sample belongs to a study of blood T cell repertoires in COVID-19. In the study overall: Researchers got acute and convalescent COVID-19 samples from the United States, Italy and Spain. PBMCs, B-cell-depleted T cells, or T cells were the source of the cDNA or gDNA that made up the material.

In the authors' workflow: By means of reference gene primer amplification, nucleated cell counts were estimated. Sequencing was performed with immunoSEQ multiplex PCR; in TCRdb, only in-frame clones are kept and a portion is missing. From that table come the V and J calls and clone size; the DNA was used to work out D and trimming. The sample consists of some 20,000 clones, roughly 90% of them appearing once. The specimen sequenced was peripheral blood. This TCR was recovered from a human donor with acute or convalescent COVID-19. The donor label of this sample is uncertain.

The CDR3 DNA reads as TGTGCCAGCAGTGAAGGCAGGGTCCCCTACGAGCAGTACTTC. This sequence encodes CASSEGRVPYEQYF. The chain couples TRBV25-1 to TRBJ2-7, with D possibly TRBD1 on 5 matching bases. V lost 2 bases, J lost 2 bases, and 10 bases lay in between. Looked up from germline, CDR1 is MGHDK and CDR2 is SYGVNS. The CDR3 consists of 14 residues.